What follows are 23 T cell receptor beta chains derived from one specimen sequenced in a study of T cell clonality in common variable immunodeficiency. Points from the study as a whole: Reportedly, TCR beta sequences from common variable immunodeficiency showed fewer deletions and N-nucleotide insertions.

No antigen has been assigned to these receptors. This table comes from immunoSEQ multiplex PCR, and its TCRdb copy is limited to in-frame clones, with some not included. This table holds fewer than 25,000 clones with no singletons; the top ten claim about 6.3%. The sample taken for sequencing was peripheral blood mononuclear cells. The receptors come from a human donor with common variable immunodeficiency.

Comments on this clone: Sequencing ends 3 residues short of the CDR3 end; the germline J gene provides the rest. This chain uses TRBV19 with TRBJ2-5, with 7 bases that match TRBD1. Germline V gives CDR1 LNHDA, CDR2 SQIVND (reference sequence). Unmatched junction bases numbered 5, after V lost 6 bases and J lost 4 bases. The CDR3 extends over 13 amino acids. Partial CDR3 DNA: TGTGCCAGTAGAGCGACAGGGTCAGAGACC. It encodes CASRATGSET. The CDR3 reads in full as CASRATGSETQYF.

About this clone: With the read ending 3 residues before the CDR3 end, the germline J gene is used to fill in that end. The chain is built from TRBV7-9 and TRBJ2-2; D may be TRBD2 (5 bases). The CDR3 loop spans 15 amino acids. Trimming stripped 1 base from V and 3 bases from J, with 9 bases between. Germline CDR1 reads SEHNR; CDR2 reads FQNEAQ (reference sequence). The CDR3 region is CASSLEGADTGELFF. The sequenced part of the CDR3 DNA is TGTGCCAGCAGCTTAGAAGGAGCGGACACCGGGGAG.

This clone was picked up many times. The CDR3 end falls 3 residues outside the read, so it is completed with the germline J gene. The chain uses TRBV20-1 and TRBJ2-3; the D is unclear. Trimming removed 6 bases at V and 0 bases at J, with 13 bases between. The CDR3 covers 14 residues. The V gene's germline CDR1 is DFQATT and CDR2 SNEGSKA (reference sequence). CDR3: CSARLGSSTDTQYF. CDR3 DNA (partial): TGCAGTGCCCGCTTAGGGTCTAGCACAGATACG.

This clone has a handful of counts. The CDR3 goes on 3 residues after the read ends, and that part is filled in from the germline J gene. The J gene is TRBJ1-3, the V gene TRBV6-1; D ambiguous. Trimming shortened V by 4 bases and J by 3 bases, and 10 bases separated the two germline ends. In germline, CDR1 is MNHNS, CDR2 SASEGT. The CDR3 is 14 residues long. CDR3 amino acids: CASSGRGSGNTIYF. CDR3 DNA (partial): TGTGCCAGCAGTGGCCGGGGTAGTGGAAACACC.

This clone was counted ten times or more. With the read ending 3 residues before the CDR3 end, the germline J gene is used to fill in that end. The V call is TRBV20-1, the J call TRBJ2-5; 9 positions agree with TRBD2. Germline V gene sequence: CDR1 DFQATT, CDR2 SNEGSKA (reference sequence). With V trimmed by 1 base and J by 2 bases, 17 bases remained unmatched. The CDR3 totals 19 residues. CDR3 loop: CSARGPDPGLAAFQETQYF. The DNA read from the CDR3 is TGCAGTGCTAGAGGCCCAGATCCGGGACTAGCAGCGTTTCAAGAGACC.

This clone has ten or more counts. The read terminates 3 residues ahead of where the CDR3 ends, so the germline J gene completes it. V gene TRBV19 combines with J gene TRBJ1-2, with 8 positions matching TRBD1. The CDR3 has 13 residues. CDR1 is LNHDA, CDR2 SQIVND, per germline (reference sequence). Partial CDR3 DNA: TGTGCCAGTAGTCAACGACAGGGGCTCGGC. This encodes CASSQRQGLG. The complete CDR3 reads CASSQRQGLGYTF.

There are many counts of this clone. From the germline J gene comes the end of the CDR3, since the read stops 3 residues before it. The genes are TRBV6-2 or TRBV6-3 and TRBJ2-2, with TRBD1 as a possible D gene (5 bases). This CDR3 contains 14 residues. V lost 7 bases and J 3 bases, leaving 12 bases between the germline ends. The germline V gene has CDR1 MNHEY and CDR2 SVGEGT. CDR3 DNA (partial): TGTGCCAGCAAGGGGAACTGGGACACCGGGGAG. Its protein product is CASKGNWDTGE. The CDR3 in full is CASKGNWDTGELFF.

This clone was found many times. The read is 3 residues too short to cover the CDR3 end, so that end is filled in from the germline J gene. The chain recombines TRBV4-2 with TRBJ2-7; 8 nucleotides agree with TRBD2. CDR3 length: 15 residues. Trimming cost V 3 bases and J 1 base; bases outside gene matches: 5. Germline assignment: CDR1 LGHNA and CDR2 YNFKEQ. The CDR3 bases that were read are TGTGCCAGCAGCCAGGAGCGGGGGTATTCCTACGAG. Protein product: CASSQERGYSYE. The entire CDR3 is CASSQERGYSYEQYF.

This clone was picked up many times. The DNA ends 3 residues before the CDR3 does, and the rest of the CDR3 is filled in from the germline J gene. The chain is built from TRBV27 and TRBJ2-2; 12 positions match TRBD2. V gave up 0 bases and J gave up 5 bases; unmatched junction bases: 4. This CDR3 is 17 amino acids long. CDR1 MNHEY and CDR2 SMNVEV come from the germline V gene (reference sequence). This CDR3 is CASSLSWTSGITGELFF. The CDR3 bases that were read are TGTGCCAGCAGTTTATCATGGACTAGCGGGATTACCGGGGAG.

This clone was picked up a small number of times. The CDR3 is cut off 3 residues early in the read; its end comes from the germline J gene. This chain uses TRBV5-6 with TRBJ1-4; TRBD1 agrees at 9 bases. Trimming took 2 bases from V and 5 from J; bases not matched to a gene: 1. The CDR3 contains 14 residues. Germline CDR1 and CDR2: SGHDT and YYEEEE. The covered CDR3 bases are TGTGCCAGCAGCTTCGGGACAGGGAATGAAAAA. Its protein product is CASSFGTGNEK. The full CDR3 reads CASSFGTGNEKLFF.

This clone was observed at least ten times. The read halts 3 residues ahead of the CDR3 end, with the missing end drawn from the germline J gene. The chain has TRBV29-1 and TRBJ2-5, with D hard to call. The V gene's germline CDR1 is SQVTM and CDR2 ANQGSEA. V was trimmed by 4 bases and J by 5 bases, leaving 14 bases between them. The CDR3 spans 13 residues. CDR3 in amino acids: CSVGSQRRETQYF. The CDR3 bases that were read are TGCAGCGTTGGCTCCCAACGGCGGGAGACC.

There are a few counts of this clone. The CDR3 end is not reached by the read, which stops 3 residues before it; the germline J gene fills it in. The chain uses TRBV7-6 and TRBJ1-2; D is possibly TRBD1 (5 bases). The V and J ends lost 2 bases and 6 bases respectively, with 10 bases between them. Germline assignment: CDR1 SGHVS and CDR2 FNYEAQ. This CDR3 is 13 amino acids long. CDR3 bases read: TGTGCCAGCAGCTTACGGCAGGGAAATGGC. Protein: CASSLRQGNG. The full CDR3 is CASSLRQGNGYTF.

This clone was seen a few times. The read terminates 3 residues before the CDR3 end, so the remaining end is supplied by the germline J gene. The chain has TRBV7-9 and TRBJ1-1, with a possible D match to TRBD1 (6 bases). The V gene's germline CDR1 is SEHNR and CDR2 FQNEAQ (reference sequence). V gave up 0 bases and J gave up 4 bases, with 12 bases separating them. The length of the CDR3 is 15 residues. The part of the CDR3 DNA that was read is TGTGCCAGCAGCTTAGCCCTGGGGGCCAGCACTGAA. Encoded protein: CASSLALGASTE. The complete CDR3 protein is CASSLALGASTEAFF. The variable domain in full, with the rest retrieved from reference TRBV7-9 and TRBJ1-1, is DTGVSQNPRHKITKRGQNVTFRCDPISEHNRLYWYRQTLGQGPEFLTYFQNEAQLEKSRLLSDRFSAERPKGSFSTLEIQRTEQGDSAMYLCASSLALGASTEAFFGQGTRLTVV.

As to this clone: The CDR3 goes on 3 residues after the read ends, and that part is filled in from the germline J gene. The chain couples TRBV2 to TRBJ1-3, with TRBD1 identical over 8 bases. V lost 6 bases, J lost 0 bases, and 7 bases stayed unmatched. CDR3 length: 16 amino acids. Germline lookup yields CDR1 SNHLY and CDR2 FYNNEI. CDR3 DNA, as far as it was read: TGTGCCAGCAGAGCTCGGGACAGGAGCTCTGGAAACACC. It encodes CASRARDRSSGNT. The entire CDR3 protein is CASRARDRSSGNTIYF.

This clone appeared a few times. The DNA read from the CDR3 is TGTGCCAGCAGCTCAGACAGGGGGAGCACAGATACG. Translating it yields CASSSDRGSTDT. The whole CDR3 sequence is CASSSDRGSTDTQYF. This chain uses TRBV7-9 with TRBJ2-3, with 9 bases identical to TRBD1. Read sequence stops 3 residues before the CDR3 end, and the germline J gene provides the missing end. J gave up 0 bases and V 4 bases, and 2 bases lay outside the gene matches. Germline CDR1 and CDR2: SEHNR and FQNEAQ (reference sequence). This CDR3 is built from 15 residues.

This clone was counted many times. The CDR3 is CASSRIQGGDDEQYF. CDR3 DNA (partial): TGTGCCAGCTCACGAATACAGGGGGGAGATGACGAG. The chain links TRBV18 to TRBJ2-7; 8 bases align to TRBD1. The CDR3 is cut off 3 residues early in the read; its end comes from the germline J gene. The V gene's germline CDR1 is KGHSH and CDR2 LQKENI. This CDR3 region has 15 residues. V lost 4 bases and J lost 5; bases outside the gene matches: 10.

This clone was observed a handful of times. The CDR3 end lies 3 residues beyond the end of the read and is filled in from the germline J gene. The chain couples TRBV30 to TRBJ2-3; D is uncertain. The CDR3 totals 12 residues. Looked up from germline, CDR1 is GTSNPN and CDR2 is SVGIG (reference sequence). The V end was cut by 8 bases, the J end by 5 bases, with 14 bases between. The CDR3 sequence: CARAGHRDTQYF. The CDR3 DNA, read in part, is TGTGCCCGTGCAGGTCACAGAGATACG. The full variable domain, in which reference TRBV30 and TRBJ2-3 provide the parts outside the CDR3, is SQTIHQWPATLVQPVGSPLSLECTVEGTSNPNLYWYRQAAGRGLQLLFYSVGIGQISSEVPQNLSASRPQDRQFILSSKKLLLSDSGFYLCARAGHRDTQYFGPGTRLTVL.

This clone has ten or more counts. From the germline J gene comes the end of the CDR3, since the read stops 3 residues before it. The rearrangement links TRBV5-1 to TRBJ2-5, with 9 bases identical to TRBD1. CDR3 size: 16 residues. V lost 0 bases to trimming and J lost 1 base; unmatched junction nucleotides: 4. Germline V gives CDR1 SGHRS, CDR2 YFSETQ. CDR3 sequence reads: CASSLGTGGLQETQYF. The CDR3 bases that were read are TGCGCCAGCAGCTTGGGAACAGGGGGCCTCCAAGAGACC.

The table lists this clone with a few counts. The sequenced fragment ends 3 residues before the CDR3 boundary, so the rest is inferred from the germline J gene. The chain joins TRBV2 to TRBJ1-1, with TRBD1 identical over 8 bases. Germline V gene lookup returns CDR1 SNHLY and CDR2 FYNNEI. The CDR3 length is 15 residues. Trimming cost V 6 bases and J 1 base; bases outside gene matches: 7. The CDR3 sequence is CASRRQGMRNTEAFF. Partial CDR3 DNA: TGTGCCAGCAGGCGACAGGGGATGCGGAACACTGAA. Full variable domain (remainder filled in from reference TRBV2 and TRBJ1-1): EPEVTQTPSHQVTQMGQEVILRCVPISNHLYFYWYRQILGQKVEFLVSFYNNEISEKSEIFDDQFSVERPDGSNFTLKIRSTKLEDSAMYFCASRRQGMRNTEAFFGQGTRLTVV.

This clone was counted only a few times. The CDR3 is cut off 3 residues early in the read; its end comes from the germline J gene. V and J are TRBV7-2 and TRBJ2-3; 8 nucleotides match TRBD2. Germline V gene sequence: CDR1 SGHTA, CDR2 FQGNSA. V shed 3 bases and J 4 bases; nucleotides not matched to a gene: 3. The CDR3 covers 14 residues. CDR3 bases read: TGTGCCAGCAGCTTTAGCGGGGAATCAGATACG. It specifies CASSFSGESDT. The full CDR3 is CASSFSGESDTQYF.

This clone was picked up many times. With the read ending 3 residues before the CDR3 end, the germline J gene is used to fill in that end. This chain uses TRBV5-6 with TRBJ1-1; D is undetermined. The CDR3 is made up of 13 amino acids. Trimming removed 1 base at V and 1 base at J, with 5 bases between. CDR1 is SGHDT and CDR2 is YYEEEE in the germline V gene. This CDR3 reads CASSLRQNTEAFF. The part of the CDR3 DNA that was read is TGTGCCAGCAGCTTGAGACAGAACACTGAA.

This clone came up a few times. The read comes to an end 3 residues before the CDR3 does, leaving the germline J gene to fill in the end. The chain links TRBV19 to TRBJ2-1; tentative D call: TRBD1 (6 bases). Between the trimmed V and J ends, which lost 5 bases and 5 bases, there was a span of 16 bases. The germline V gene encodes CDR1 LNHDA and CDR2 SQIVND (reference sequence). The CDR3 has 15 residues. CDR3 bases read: TGTGCCAGTAGTCCGCAGGCCCAGGGGAACAATGAG. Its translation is CASSPQAQGNNE. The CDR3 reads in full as CASSPQAQGNNEQFF.

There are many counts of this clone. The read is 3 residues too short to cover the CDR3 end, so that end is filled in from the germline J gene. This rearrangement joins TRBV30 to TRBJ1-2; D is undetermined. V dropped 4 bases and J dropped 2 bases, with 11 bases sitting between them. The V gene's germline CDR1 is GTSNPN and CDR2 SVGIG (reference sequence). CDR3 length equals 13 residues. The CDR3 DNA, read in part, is TGTGCCTGGATGGCGGGAGGGAACTATGGC. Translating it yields CAWMAGGNYG. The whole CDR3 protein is CAWMAGGNYGYTF.